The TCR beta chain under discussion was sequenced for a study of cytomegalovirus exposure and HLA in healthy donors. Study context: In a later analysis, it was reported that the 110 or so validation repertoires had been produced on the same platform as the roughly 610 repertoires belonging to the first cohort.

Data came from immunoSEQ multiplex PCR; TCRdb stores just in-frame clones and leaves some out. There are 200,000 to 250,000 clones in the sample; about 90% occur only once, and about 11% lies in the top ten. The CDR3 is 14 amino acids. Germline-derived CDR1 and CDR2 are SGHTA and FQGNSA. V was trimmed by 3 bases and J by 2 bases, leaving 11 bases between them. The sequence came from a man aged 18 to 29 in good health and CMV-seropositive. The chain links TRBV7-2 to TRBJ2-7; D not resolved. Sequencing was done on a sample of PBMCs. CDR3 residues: CASSFPGLAYEQYF. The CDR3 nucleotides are TGTGCCAGCAGCTTTCCGGGTCTCGCCTACGAGCAGTACTTC.